The sequence of this TCR beta chain was determined in a study of blood T cell repertoires in COVID-19. For the study at large: COVID-19 samples collected from the United States, Italy and Spain covered acute and convalescent phases. T cells, B-cell-depleted T cells, or PBMCs supplied cDNA or gDNA.

The CDR3 sequence is 13 residues long. With 5 bases removed from V and 9 bases from J, the gap between germline ends came to 14 bases. Germline assignment: CDR1 SGHVS and CDR2 FNYEAQ. Authors' processing steps: Estimation of nucleated cell counts relied on the amplification of reference gene primers. Only in-frame clones appear in the TCRdb table, and some are missing; sequencing was by immunoSEQ multiplex PCR. D and trimming come from the DNA, and the V and J calls and clone size come from that table. The sample consists of 100,000 to 150,000 clones, approximately 80% of them appearing once. Input material: peripheral blood. This chain uses TRBV7-6 with TRBJ1-5; possible D gene TRBD1, 5 bases. This clonotype was sampled from a woman in her forties or fifties with acute or convalescent COVID-19. CDR3 loop: CASSGGADGPQHF. As DNA, the CDR3 is TGTGCCAGCAGCGGAGGGGCGGATGGGCCCCAGCATTTT.